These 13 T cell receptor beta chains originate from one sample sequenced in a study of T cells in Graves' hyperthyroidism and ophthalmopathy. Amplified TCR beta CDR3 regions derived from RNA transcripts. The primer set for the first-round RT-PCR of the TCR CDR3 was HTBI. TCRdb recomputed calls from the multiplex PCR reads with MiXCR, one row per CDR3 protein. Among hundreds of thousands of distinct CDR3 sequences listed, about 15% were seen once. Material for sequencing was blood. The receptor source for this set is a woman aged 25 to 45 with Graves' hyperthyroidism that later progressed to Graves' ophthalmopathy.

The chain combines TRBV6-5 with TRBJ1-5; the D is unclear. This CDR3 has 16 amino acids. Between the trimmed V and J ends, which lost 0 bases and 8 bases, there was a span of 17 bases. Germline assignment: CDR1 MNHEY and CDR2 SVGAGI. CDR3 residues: CASSYSRSGGGEPQHF. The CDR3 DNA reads TGTGCCAGCAGTTACTCGCGGTCAGGAGGCGGAGAGCCCCAGCATTTT.

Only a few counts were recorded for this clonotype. In nucleotides, the CDR3 is TGCGCCAGCAGCTTGGAAACAGGGAGAAGTAGTGGGTACGAGCAGTACTTC. This gives the protein CASSLETGRSSGYEQYF. The V gene is TRBV5-1, the J gene TRBJ2-7, with TRBD1 as a possible D gene (6 bases). Looked up from germline, CDR1 is SGHRS and CDR2 is YFSETQ. The CDR3 extends over 17 amino acids. Trimming removed 0 bases at V and 4 bases at J, with 20 bases between.

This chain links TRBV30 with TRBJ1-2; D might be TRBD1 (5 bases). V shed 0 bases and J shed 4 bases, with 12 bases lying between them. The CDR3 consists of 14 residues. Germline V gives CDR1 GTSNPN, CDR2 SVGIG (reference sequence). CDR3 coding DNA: TGTGCCTGGAGTGTAAACCAGGGCGGCTATGGCTACACCTTC. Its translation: CAWSVNQGGYGYTF.

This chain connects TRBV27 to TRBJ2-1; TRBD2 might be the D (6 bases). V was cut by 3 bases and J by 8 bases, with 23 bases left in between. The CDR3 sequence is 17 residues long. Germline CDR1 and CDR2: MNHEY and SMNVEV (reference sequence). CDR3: CASSFQNILGVADEQFF. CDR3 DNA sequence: TGTGCCAGCAGTTTCCAAAATATCCTTGGGGTAGCGGATGAGCAGTTCTTC.

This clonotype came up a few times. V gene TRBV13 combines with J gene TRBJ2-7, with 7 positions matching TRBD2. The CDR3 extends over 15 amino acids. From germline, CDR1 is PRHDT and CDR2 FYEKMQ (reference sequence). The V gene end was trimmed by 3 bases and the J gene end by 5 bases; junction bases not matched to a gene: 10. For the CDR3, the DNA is TGTGCCAGCAGCTTCTTCCGCGGGAGTGGGAACGAGCAGTACTTC. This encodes CASSFFRGSGNEQYF.

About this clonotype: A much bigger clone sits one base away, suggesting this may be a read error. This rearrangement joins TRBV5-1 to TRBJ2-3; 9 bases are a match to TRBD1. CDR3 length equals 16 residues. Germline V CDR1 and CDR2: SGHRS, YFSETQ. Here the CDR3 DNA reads TGCGCCAGCAGCTTAGCCCCCGGACAGGGGTCAGATATGCAGTATTTT. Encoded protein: CASSLAPGQGSDMQYF.

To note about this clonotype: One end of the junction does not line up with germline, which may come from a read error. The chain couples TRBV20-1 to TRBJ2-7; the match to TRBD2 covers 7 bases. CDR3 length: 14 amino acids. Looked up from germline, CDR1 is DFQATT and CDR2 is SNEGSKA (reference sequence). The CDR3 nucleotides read TGCAGTGCTAGAGACGGGAGGCCTACCTACGAGGAGTACTTC. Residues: CSARDGRPTYEEYF.

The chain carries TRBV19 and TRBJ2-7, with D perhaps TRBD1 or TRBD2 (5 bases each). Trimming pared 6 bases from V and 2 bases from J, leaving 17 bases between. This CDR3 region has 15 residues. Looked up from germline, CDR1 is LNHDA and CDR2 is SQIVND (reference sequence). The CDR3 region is CASRESGTGTYEQYF. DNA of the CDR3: TGTGCCAGTAGGGAGTCCGGGACGGGTACCTACGAGCAGTACTTC.

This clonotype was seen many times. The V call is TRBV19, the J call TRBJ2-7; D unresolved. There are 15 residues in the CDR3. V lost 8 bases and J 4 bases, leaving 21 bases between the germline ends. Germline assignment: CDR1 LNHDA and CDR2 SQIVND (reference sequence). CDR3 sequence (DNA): TGTGCCAGTGCAGCCACATTTTACGGCATTTACGAGCAGTACTTC. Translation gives CASAATFYGIYEQYF.

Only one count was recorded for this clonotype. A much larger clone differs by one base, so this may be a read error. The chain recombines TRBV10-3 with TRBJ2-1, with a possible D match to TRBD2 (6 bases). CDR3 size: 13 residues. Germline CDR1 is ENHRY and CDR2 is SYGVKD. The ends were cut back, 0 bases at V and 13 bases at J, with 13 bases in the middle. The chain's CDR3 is CAISESGGSAQFF. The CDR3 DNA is TGTGCCATCAGTGAGTCTGGAGGGTCAGCCCAGTTCTTC.

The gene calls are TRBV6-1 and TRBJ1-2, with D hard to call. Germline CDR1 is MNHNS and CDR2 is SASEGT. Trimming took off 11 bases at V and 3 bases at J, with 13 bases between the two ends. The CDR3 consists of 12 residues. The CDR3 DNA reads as TGTGCCGGGGAAGGGTTGGACTATGGCTACACCTTC. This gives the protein CAGEGLDYGYTF.

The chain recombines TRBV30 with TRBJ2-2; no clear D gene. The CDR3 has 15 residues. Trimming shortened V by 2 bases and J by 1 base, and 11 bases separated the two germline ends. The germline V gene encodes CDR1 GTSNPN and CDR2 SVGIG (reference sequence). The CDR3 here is CAWSTRRQNTGELFF. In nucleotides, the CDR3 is TGTGCCTGGAGTACCCGGCGACAGAACACCGGGGAGCTGTTTTTT.

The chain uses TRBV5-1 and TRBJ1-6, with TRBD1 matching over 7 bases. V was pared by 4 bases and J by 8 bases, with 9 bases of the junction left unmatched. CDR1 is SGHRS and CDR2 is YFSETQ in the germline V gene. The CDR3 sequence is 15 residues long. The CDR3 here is CASSPGGTEDSPLHF. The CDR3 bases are TGCGCCAGCAGCCCTGGAGGGACAGAGGATTCACCCCTCCACTTT.